Included here is one T cell receptor (beta chain) sequence, with context. The sample belongs to a study of T cell changes during pregnancy in multiple sclerosis. Sequencing used immunoSEQ multiplex PCR; TCRdb keeps in-frame clones, though not all of them. Of approximately 35,000 clones in the sample, 92% were seen once. The germline gives CDR1 MNHNS, CDR2 SASEGT. CDR3 length: 16 residues. V lost 3 bases to trimming and J lost 1 base; unmatched junction nucleotides: 2. The sequenced sample consisted of PBMCs (not recorded whether the cells were cultured). The receptor comes from a female donor with multiple sclerosis, enrolled in a pregnancy study. This chain joins TRBV6-1 and TRBJ2-1; 11 nucleotides align to TRBD2. This chain's CDR3 is CASSDSGRGSYNEQFF. The CDR3, as DNA: TGTGCCAGCAGTGATAGCGGGAGGGGGTCCTACAATGAGCAGTTCTTC.